The 22 T cell receptor beta chains presented below share a single source sample, sequenced in a study of regulatory T cells in long-lasting Graves disease. HTBI primers from iRepertoire and Arm-PCR of CDR3 regions yielded the TCR beta libraries. TCRdb reprocessed the multiplex PCR reads with MiXCR, giving one entry per CDR3 protein. The data contain 400,000 to 500,000 distinct CDR3 sequences, over 15% of them seen just once; the ten biggest clones take up around 23%. The time point here: newly diagnosed GD, antithyroid drugs for less than 3 months. PBMC-extracted RNA yielded the TCR library. The data also belong to a second study, concerning T cells in Graves' hyperthyroidism and ophthalmopathy.

Sequenced material: peripheral blood mononuclear cells (PBMCs), taken at new diagnosis, from a patient treated with antithyroid drugs. These receptor sequences come from a woman younger than 30 with Graves disease.

This chain connects TRBV20-1 to TRBJ1-2, with D tentatively TRBD1 (5 bases). In germline, CDR1 is DFQATT, CDR2 SNEGSKA (reference sequence). Trimming took 3 bases from V and 7 from J, leaving 15 bases between them. This CDR3 has 13 residues. The CDR3 reads CSARDKGSFGYTF. The CDR3 coding sequence is TGCAGTGCTAGGGACAAGGGGTCTTTTGGCTACACCTTC.

CDR3 DNA sequence: TGTGCCAGCTCACGGGACAGGCTAACGCAGAACACTGAAGCTTTCTTT. This encodes CASSRDRLTQNTEAFF. The gene calls are TRBV27 and TRBJ1-1; TRBD1 aligns across 8 bases. The CDR3 is 16 amino acids. Germline loops: CDR1 MNHEY, CDR2 SMNVEV (reference sequence). The J segment lost 1 base and the V segment lost 8 bases, leaving 12 bases of the junction unmatched.

This clonotype was recorded at least ten times. The chain employs TRBV29-1 and TRBJ2-5; no clear D. The CDR3 totals 13 residues. The V and J ends lost 4 bases and 2 bases respectively, with 11 bases between them. CDR1 is SQVTM and CDR2 is ANQGSEA in the germline V gene. This CDR3 reads CSVASRMQETQYF. The CDR3 DNA reads TGCAGCGTTGCTTCACGGATGCAAGAGACCCAGTACTTC.

This clonotype has just a few counts. This sequence joins TRBV9 and TRBJ2-5; D may be TRBD2 (6 bases). CDR3 length equals 13 residues. The V end was cut by 3 bases, the J end by 5 bases, with 11 bases between. Germline CDR1 SGDLS, CDR2 YYNGEE. CDR3: CASSDGRPETQYF. CDR3 coding DNA: TGTGCCAGCAGCGATGGGAGGCCGGAGACCCAGTACTTC.

A few counts support this clonotype. The V gene is TRBV7-9, the J gene TRBJ2-1; D is undetermined. This CDR3 spans 14 amino acids. V shed 2 bases and J shed 8 bases, with 13 bases lying between them. Germline V gives CDR1 SEHNR, CDR2 FQNEAQ (reference sequence). The CDR3 bases are TGTGCCAGCAGCTTAATTAGGAAAGGAGATGAGCAGTTCTTC. This gives the protein CASSLIRKGDEQFF. The full variable domain, with the rest looked up from reference TRBV7-9 and TRBJ2-1, is DTGVSQNPRHKITKRGQNVTFRCDPISEHNRLYWYRQTLGQGPEFLTYFQNEAQLEKSRLLSDRFSAERPKGSFSTLEIQRTEQGDSAMYLCASSLIRKGDEQFFGPGTRLTVL.

This chain uses TRBV20-1 with TRBJ1-3, with 7 bases matching TRBD1. Germline V gene sequence: CDR1 DFQATT, CDR2 SNEGSKA (reference sequence). This CDR3 is 13 amino acids long. J gave up 0 bases and V 6 bases, and 2 bases lay outside the gene matches. In nucleotides, the CDR3 is TGCAGTGCATGGGACAGCTCTGGAAACACCATATATTTT. This encodes CSAWDSSGNTIYF.

A note on this clonotype: A much larger clone differs by one base, so this may be a read error. The rearrangement links TRBV7-2 to TRBJ2-7; no clear D gene. The CDR3 runs to 14 residues. Germline CDR1 SGHTA, CDR2 FQGNSA. V shed 0 bases and J shed 3 bases, with 9 bases lying between them. The CDR3 bases are TGTGCCAGCAGCTTAGCTACTACGAGCTACGAGCAGTACTTC. It encodes CASSLATTSYEQYF.

The table lists this clonotype with many counts. The V gene is TRBV11-2, the J gene TRBJ2-2; the match to TRBD2 covers 9 bases. The V and J ends lost 5 bases and 4 bases, in that order; junction bases with no gene match: 5. Germline V gives CDR1 SGHAT, CDR2 FQNNGV. The CDR3 has 15 amino acids. The CDR3, as DNA: TGTGCCAGCAGCCATAGCGGGAGAGGCACCGGGGAGCTGTTTTTT. Protein: CASSHSGRGTGELFF.

The chain has TRBV13 and TRBJ2-6; a possible D gene is TRBD2 (5 bases). The germline V and J ends were trimmed by 5 bases and 5 bases, with 16 bases remaining between them. There are 16 residues in the CDR3. Germline CDR1 PRHDT, CDR2 FYEKMQ (reference sequence). The CDR3 DNA sequence: TGTGCCAGCAGCCCTCAGGTGGAGGCCTGGGCCAACGTCCTGACTTTC. Amino acid sequence: CASSPQVEAWANVLTF.

V usage is TRBV7-2 and J usage is TRBJ2-5; D unclear. This CDR3 is 14 amino acids long. The germline gives CDR1 SGHTA, CDR2 FQGNSA. V lost 1 base and J 5 bases, leaving 11 bases between the germline ends. The CDR3 is CASSLDPGPETQYF. CDR3 sequence (DNA): TGTGCCAGCAGCTTAGACCCGGGTCCGGAGACCCAGTACTTC.

This clonotype was counted many times. The rearrangement joins TRBV5-5 to TRBJ1-1, with a possible D match to TRBD1 (6 bases). There are 13 residues in the CDR3. V was trimmed by 0 bases and J by 6 bases, leaving 9 bases between them. Germline V gives CDR1 SGHKS, CDR2 YYEKEE (reference sequence). The CDR3 DNA sequence: TGTGCCAGCAGCTTGGGGGGGACACCTGAAGCTTTCTTT. It translates to CASSLGGTPEAFF. Looking up the rest from reference TRBV5-5 and TRBJ1-1 gives the full variable domain: DAGVTQSPTHLIKTRGQQVTLRCSPISGHKSVSWYQQVLGQGPQFIFQYYEKEERGRGNFPDRFSARQFPNYSSELNVNALLLGDSALYLCASSLGGTPEAFFGQGTRLTVV.

This clonotype was counted many times. This chain connects TRBV12-3 or TRBV12-4 to TRBJ1-2; D ambiguous. Deletions cut 6 bases from V and 3 bases from J, with 5 bases between. This CDR3 spans 11 amino acids. The CDR3: CASRDHYGYTF. For the CDR3, the DNA is TGTGCCAGCAGAGACCACTATGGCTACACCTTC.

The chain carries TRBV9 and TRBJ1-5, with TRBD1 matching over 10 bases. CDR1 and CDR2 (germline): SGDLS, YYNGEE. With V trimmed by 3 bases and J by 5 bases, 5 bases remained unmatched. CDR3 size: 15 residues. CDR3 DNA sequence: TGTGCCAGCAGCGGACAGGGGGCTTTTGATCAGCCCCAGCATTTT. It translates to CASSGQGAFDQPQHF.

This sequence joins TRBV5-1 and TRBJ1-1; D might be TRBD1 (5 bases). The CDR3 runs to 13 residues. CDR1 SGHRS and CDR2 YFSETQ come from the germline V gene. V was shortened by 7 bases and J by 3 bases, with 13 bases between the two germline ends. CDR3 loop: CASRRELHTEAFF. For the CDR3, the DNA is TGCGCCAGCCGCAGGGAACTGCACACTGAAGCTTTCTTT.

In this sample, this clonotype turned up a few times. V gene TRBV20-1 combines with J gene TRBJ2-1, with D uncertain. This CDR3 comprises 15 residues. Germline assignment: CDR1 DFQATT and CDR2 SNEGSKA (reference sequence). V was clipped by 8 bases and J by 9 bases, with 26 bases between them. CDR3 nucleotide sequence: TGCAGTTCAAACCCATCCCGCCCGGAGCACACTGAGCAGTTCTTC. It encodes CSSNPSRPEHTEQFF.

This clonotype was seen at least ten times. The chain employs TRBV6-2 or TRBV6-3 and TRBJ2-5; D uncertain. The CDR3 sequence is 12 residues long. The ends were cut back, 2 bases at V and 2 bases at J, with 3 bases in the middle. Germline CDR1 is MNHEY and CDR2 is SVGEGT. DNA for the CDR3: TGTGCCAGCAGTTACACACAAGAGACCCAGTACTTC. Translating it yields CASSYTQETQYF.

This chain joins TRBV6-2 or TRBV6-3 and TRBJ1-1, with D perhaps matching TRBD1 (6 bases). The CDR3 is made up of 16 amino acids. CDR1 and CDR2 (germline): MNHEY, SVGEGT. V lost 6 bases and J 3 bases, leaving 20 bases between the germline ends. CDR3 in amino acids: CASRRHETGWDTEAFF. The CDR3 DNA follows: TGTGCCAGCAGAAGACACGAAACAGGGTGGGACACTGAAGCTTTCTTT.

To note about this clonotype: Since a far larger clone is one base different, this is likely a read error. The chain is built from TRBV7-2 and TRBJ2-3; TRBD2 agrees at 8 bases. The J call may be incorrect, as the DNA end agrees better with TRBJ2-1. CDR1 and CDR2 from the germline V gene are SGHTA and FQGNSA. The CDR3 extends over 12 amino acids. In DNA form, the CDR3 reads TGTGCCAGCAGCACTAGCGGCTACGAGCAGTTCTTC. It codes for CASSTSGYEQFF.

This clonotype was observed at least ten times. The V and J genes are TRBV3-1 and TRBJ1-5; D gene uncertain. Between the trimmed V and J ends, which lost 1 base and 3 bases, there was a span of 7 bases. CDR3 size: 14 residues. Germline V gives CDR1 LGHDT, CDR2 YNNKEL (reference sequence). The CDR3 bases are TGTGCCAGCAGCCAAGCGGGGAACAATCAGCCCCAGCATTTT. Translation: CASSQAGNNQPQHF.

V and J are TRBV9 and TRBJ2-1, with 8 bases that match TRBD2. The CDR3 loop spans 16 amino acids. Germline loops: CDR1 SGDLS, CDR2 YYNGEE. Trimming at V came to 1 base and at J to 4 bases, leaving 7 bases not matched to a gene. CDR3 region: CASSVPPSGLYNEQFF. Here the CDR3 DNA reads TGTGCCAGCAGCGTACCCCCTAGCGGGCTATACAATGAGCAGTTCTTC.

This clonotype was observed at least ten times. The chain employs TRBV3-1 and TRBJ2-7; D unclear. Germline values: CDR1 LGHDT, CDR2 YNNKEL (reference sequence). This CDR3 has 12 residues. Trimming pared 1 base from V and 3 bases from J, leaving 4 bases between. The CDR3 protein is CASSQANYEQYF. The CDR3 DNA reads as TGTGCCAGCAGCCAAGCTAACTACGAGCAGTACTTC.

This clonotype was seen ten or more times. This chain joins TRBV7-8 and TRBJ2-1, with 12 bases lining up with TRBD2. V lost 5 bases, J lost 0 bases, and 8 bases stayed unmatched. This CDR3 comprises 18 residues. From germline, CDR1 is SGHVS and CDR2 FQNEAQ. The CDR3 protein is CASSTGLAGLSSYNEQFF. The CDR3 coding sequence is TGTGCCAGCAGCACGGGACTAGCGGGTTTAAGCTCCTACAATGAGCAGTTCTTC.